This entry lists 5 T cell receptor beta chains sequenced from one sample in a study of tumor and adjacent non-tumor tissue in lung cancer. A modified ARM-PCR protocol with three rounds of nested PCR amplified TCRbeta. One entry per CDR3 protein results from TCRdb running MiXCR on the multiplex PCR reads. The table has more than 75,000 distinct CDR3 sequences, around 70% seen once; the top ten hold 10% to 15%. The template was RNA from unsorted bulk tissue. Input material: lung tumor tissue. The receptor source for this set is a woman in her 70s with non-small cell lung cancer.

J is TRBJ1-2 and V is TRBV6-5; a weak D match, TRBD1 (5 bases). V was pared by 6 bases and J by 10 bases, with 21 bases between. The CDR3 contains 14 residues. Germline V gives CDR1 MNHEY, CDR2 SVGAGI. This CDR3 is CASRPEGPNLVYTF. Here the CDR3 DNA reads TGTGCCAGCAGACCTGAGGGGCCAAATCTTGTCTACACCTTC.

Concerning this clonotype itself: A much larger clone is a single base away; this may be a read error. V and J are TRBV5-1 and TRBJ1-5; tentative D call: TRBD1 (6 bases). There are 13 residues in the CDR3. The germline V gene encodes CDR1 SGHRS and CDR2 YFSETQ. CDR3 region: CTSRQDRNQPQHF. CDR3 bases: TGCACCAGCCGACAGGACCGTAATCAGCCCCAGCATTTT.

Remarks on this clonotype: A read error may produce the germline difference seen at one junction end. In DNA form, the CDR3 reads TGTGCCAGCAGGCGCACAAATACGCAGTGTTTT. This gives the protein CASRRTNTQCF. The V and J genes are TRBV12-3 or TRBV12-4 and TRBJ2-3, with D hard to call. The CDR3 has 11 amino acids.

Details on this clonotype: The conserved phenylalanine or tryptophan is not found at the CDR3 terminus, so this likely reflects a read error. The chain joins TRBV20-1 to TRBJ1-1; D gene unclear. This CDR3 contains 13 residues. Germline CDR1 reads DFQATT; CDR2 reads SNEGSKA (reference sequence). Trimming shortened V by 1 base and J by 6 bases, and 12 bases separated the two germline ends. CDR3 loop: CSARALTGPEAFV. The CDR3 DNA follows: TGCAGTGCTAGAGCCCTCACTGGCCCTGAAGCTTTCGTT.

This chain uses TRBV4-1 with TRBJ2-7, with D tentatively TRBD2 (5 bases). In germline, CDR1 is MGHRA, CDR2 YSYEKL. V lost 4 bases to trimming and J lost 8 bases, with 18 bases between them. This CDR3 comprises 14 residues. CDR3 region: CASSPAHGSHKQYF. The CDR3 nucleotides are TGCGCCAGCAGCCCCGCACATGGGAGCCACAAGCAGTACTTC.